This TCR beta chain was captured by sequencing in a study of cytomegalovirus exposure and HLA in healthy donors. Regarding this clone: Antigen unknown.

The PCR contained 60 Vbeta and 13 Jbeta primers. TCRdb's copy holds only in-frame clones and misses some; the assay was immunoSEQ multiplex PCR. The table records roughly 98,000 clones, around 77% of them present only once. This CDR3 contains 14 residues. CDR1 is SGHRS, CDR2 YFSETQ, per germline. Trimming removed 7 bases from V and 6 bases from J, with 16 bases in between. The study's findings and limits: The study carried out a later analysis of TCR beta sequences. It associated around 17,000 of them with specific HLA alleles at a false discovery rate of 0.05. Later analysis reportedly placed an Asian-associated ancestry cluster below the approximately 680-donor mean in N-insertions. Analysis performed later showed TCR beta chains linked to HLA being more clonally expanded than equally common others. It was about 150 TCR beta chains that were listed as cytomegalovirus-associated.

The receptor was derived from a middle-aged man in good health and CMV-seronegative. The J gene is TRBJ1-4, the V gene TRBV5-1; a possible D gene is TRBD1 (5 bases). Sequencing input: PBMCs. In nucleotides, the CDR3 is TGCGCCAGCGGCAGGGCGGGGAGAGATGAAAAACTGTTTTTT. Translated: CASGRAGRDEKLFF.